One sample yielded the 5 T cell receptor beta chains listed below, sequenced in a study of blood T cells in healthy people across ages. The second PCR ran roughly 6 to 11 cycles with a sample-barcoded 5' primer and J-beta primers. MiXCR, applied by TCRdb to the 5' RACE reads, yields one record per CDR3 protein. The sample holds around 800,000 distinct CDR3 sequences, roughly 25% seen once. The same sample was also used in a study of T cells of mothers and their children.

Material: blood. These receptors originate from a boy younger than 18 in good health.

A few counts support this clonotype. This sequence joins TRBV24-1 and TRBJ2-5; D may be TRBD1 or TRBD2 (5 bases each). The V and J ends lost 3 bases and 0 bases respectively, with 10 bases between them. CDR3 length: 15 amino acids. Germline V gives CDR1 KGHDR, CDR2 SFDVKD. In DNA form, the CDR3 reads TGTGCCACCAGTGATCTTGGGACGAACCAAGAGACCCAGTACTTC. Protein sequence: CATSDLGTNQETQYF.

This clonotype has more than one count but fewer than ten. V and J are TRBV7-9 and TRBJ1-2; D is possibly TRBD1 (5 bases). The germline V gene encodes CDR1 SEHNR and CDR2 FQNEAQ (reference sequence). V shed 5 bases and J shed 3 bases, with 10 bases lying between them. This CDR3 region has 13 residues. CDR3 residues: CASSPQADYGYTF. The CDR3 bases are TGTGCCAGCAGCCCACAGGCGGACTATGGCTACACCTTC.

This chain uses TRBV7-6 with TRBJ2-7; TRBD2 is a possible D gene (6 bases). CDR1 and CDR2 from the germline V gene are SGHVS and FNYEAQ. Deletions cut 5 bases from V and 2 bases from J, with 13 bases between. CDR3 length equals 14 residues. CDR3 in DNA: TGTGCCAGCAGCAACCGGGACTTGACCTACGAGCAGTACTTC. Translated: CASSNRDLTYEQYF.

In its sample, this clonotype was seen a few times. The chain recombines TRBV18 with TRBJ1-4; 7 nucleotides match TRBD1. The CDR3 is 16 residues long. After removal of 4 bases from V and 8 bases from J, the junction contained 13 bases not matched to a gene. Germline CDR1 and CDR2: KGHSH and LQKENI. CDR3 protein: CASSLYDGDSGEKLFF. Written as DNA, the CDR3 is TGTGCCAGCTCACTATATGACGGGGACAGTGGAGAAAAACTGTTTTTT.

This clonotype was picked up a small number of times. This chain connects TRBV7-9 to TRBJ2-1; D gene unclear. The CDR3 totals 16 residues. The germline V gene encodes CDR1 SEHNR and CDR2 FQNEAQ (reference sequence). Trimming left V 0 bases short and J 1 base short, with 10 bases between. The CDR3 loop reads CASSLAGMVSYNEQFF. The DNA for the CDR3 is TGTGCCAGCAGCTTAGCGGGGATGGTATCCTACAATGAGCAGTTCTTC.